The next 4 T cell receptor beta chains were all read from a single sample in a study of T cells in lung cancer brain metastases. Assay used: immunoSEQ multiplex PCR; TCRdb lists only in-frame clones, some missing. Of roughly 1,700 clones listed, 80% to 90% were seen once; the top ten hold under 8%. The sample was tumor tissue from a brain metastasis. The source of these receptors is a man between 60 and 75 years old with non-small cell lung cancer that had spread to the brain.

This clone has only a few counts. The V gene is TRBV14, the J gene TRBJ2-2, with D perhaps TRBD2 (5 bases). Trimming took 0 bases from V and 8 from J, leaving 16 bases between them. Germline V lookup: CDR1 SGHDN, CDR2 FVKESK. The CDR3 consists of 16 residues. Here the CDR3 DNA reads TGTGCCAGCAGCCAAGATCAATACGGGGTCTTGGGGGAGCTGTTTTTT. Its translation: CASSQDQYGVLGELFF.

The chain couples TRBV6-1 to TRBJ2-3, with 7 bases fitting TRBD1. Germline lookup yields CDR1 MNHNS and CDR2 SASEGT. The CDR3 length is 17 residues. Trimming at V came to 3 bases and at J to 0 bases, leaving 9 bases not matched to a gene. CDR3 coding DNA: TGTGCCAGCAGTGAGGGGACAGTCTTAGCTAGCACAGATACGCAGTATTTT. Protein sequence: CASSEGTVLASTDTQYF.

The V and J genes are TRBV5-1 and TRBJ2-5, with a possible D match to TRBD2 (6 bases). There are 16 residues in the CDR3. Trimming removed 0 bases from V and 5 bases from J, with 17 bases in between. Per the germline V gene, CDR1 is SGHRS and CDR2 is YFSETQ. The CDR3 DNA follows: TGCGCCAGCAGCTTGGAGGTTAGCCGGAGGGATGAGACCCAGTACTTC. Its translation: CASSLEVSRRDETQYF.

This chain uses TRBV7-9 with TRBJ2-3; tentative D call: TRBD2 (7 bases). V was pared by 5 bases and J by 4 bases, with 10 bases between. The CDR3 is 13 residues long. CDR1 is SEHNR and CDR2 is FQNEAQ in the germline V gene (reference sequence). The CDR3 sequence: CASSPRGPDTQYF. The CDR3 nucleotides read TGTGCCAGCAGCCCGCGGGGGCCAGATACGCAGTATTTT.